A single sample is the source of the 22 T cell receptor beta chains below, sequenced in a study of blood T cell repertoires in COVID-19. Sequenced by immunoSEQ multiplex PCR; TCRdb stores in-frame clones only, minus some. The sample carries roughly 330,000 clones, 87% recorded once. Sequences were obtained from PBMCs or T cells enriched from blood (not recorded which). The receptor set was obtained from a woman in her 30s who had recovered from COVID-19.

The chain carries TRBV3-1 (or the pseudogene TRBV3-2) and TRBJ2-7; D might be TRBD1 (6 bases). From germline, CDR1 is LGHDT and CDR2 YNNKEL (reference sequence). Trimming left V 5 bases short and J 4 bases short, with 12 bases between. The CDR3 sequence is 13 residues long. The CDR3 DNA sequence: TGTGCCAGCAGCAGAGGACAGTCTTACGAGCAGTACTTC. Residues: CASSRGQSYEQYF.

The chain couples TRBV5-1 to TRBJ2-5; weak D call: TRBD2 (7 bases). Germline lookup yields CDR1 SGHRS and CDR2 YFSETQ. The V and J ends lost 4 bases and 5 bases respectively, with 18 bases between them. The CDR3 extends over 15 amino acids. This CDR3 is CASSPAAGEGETQYF. The CDR3 DNA reads as TGCGCCAGCAGCCCGGCAGCAGGGGAGGGGGAGACCCAGTACTTC. The full variable domain, with the rest looked up from reference TRBV5-1 and TRBJ2-5, is KAGVTQTPRYLIKTRGQQVTLSCSPISGHRSVSWYQQTPGQGLQFLFEYFSETQRNKGNFPGRFSGRQFSNSRSEMNVSTLELGDSALYLCASSPAAGEGETQYFGPGTRLLVL.

The V and J genes are TRBV4-3 and TRBJ2-3; TRBD2 aligns across 13 bases. With V trimmed by 3 bases and J by 2 bases, 5 bases remained unmatched. Germline lookup yields CDR1 LGHNA and CDR2 YSLEER. The CDR3 is 17 amino acids. The CDR3 bases are TGCGCCAGCAGCCAGACACTAGCGGGGGGGCCCACAGATACGCAGTATTTT. Translation: CASSQTLAGGPTDTQYF.

V gene TRBV19 combines with J gene TRBJ1-5, with TRBD1 identical over 12 bases. The V segment lost 3 bases and the J segment 0 bases; nucleotides outside the gene matches: 3. Looked up from germline, CDR1 is LNHDA and CDR2 is SQIVND (reference sequence). The CDR3 loop spans 17 amino acids. CDR3 coding DNA: TGTGCCAGTAGTATCCGGGACAGGGGGCTTAGCAATCAGCCCCAGCATTTT. Encoded protein: CASSIRDRGLSNQPQHF.

With respect to this clone: This sample includes further DNA sequences coding for the same CDR3. This sequence joins TRBV19 and TRBJ1-4, with 10 bases lining up with TRBD1. The CDR3 has 13 amino acids. V trimming: 6 bases; J trimming: 7 bases; junction bases outside the gene matches: 2. Germline V gene lookup returns CDR1 LNHDA and CDR2 SQIVND (reference sequence). CDR3 coding DNA: TGTGCCAGTAGCGACAGGGGGCGTGAAAAACTGTTTTTT. Translated: CASSDRGREKLFF.

This clone was counted a single time. This chain uses TRBV11-2 with TRBJ2-7, with 10 bases aligning to TRBD1. V shed 3 bases, J shed 0 bases, and the junction held 2 bases outside the gene matches. Germline V gene data show CDR1 as SGHAT and CDR2 as FQNNGV. The CDR3 runs 15 residues. Here the CDR3 reads CASSFGQGGSYEQYF. DNA for the CDR3: TGTGCCAGCAGCTTCGGACAGGGGGGCTCCTACGAGCAGTACTTC.

The chain uses TRBV28 and TRBJ2-5; maybe TRBD1 (6 bases). This CDR3 spans 14 amino acids. Germline V CDR1 and CDR2: MDHEN, SYDVKM. The V gene lost 3 bases and the J gene lost 4 bases, with 12 bases spanning the gap. The CDR3 loop reads CASSFSGVGETQYF. As DNA, the CDR3 is TGTGCCAGCAGTTTTTCAGGGGTGGGAGAGACCCAGTACTTC.

This chain connects TRBV6-5 to TRBJ1-2; 8 positions agree with TRBD1. The V and J ends lost 2 bases and 6 bases, in that order; junction bases with no gene match: 5. CDR1 MNHEY and CDR2 SVGAGI come from the germline V gene. The length of the CDR3 is 14 residues. The CDR3 sequence is CASSYKRTGHGYTF. As DNA, the CDR3 is TGTGCCAGCAGTTACAAGAGGACAGGGCATGGCTACACCTTC.

This clone has just one count. V gene TRBV5-6 combines with J gene TRBJ1-2, with TRBD1 as a possible D gene (6 bases). Germline V gives CDR1 SGHDT, CDR2 YYEEEE. V was trimmed by 4 bases and J by 4 bases, leaving 17 bases between them. The CDR3 extends over 15 amino acids. CDR3 amino acids: CASSRSPGEGYGYTF. The CDR3 DNA reads as TGTGCCAGCAGCAGGTCTCCAGGGGAGGGCTATGGCTACACCTTC.

V and J are TRBV7-6 and TRBJ2-3; possible D gene TRBD2, 7 bases. CDR3 size: 15 residues. The germline V gene has CDR1 SGHVS and CDR2 FNYEAQ. The V and J ends lost 5 bases and 4 bases respectively, with 16 bases between them. CDR3 coding DNA: TGTGCCAGCAGCCCCCGGGGGGCGGCCCCAGATACGCAGTATTTT. Amino acid sequence: CASSPRGAAPDTQYF.

This sequence joins TRBV7-2 and TRBJ2-1, with 10 bases fitting TRBD1. Trimming cost V 2 bases and J 4 bases; bases outside gene matches: 8. Looked up from germline, CDR1 is SGHTA and CDR2 is FQGNSA. The CDR3 runs to 17 residues. The CDR3, as DNA: TGTGCCAGCAGCTTACGGGACAGGGGACTATTATACAATGAGCAGTTCTTC. This sequence encodes CASSLRDRGLLYNEQFF.

The chain joins TRBV24-1 to TRBJ1-2; no reliable D call. Germline values: CDR1 KGHDR, CDR2 SFDVKD. CDR3 length: 13 residues. The V end was cut by 3 bases, the J end by 1 base, with 5 bases between. CDR3 region: CATSDGINYGYTF. CDR3 DNA sequence: TGTGCCACCAGTGATGGCATTAACTATGGCTACACCTTC.

This chain uses TRBV5-6 with TRBJ2-3; 7 bases are a match to TRBD1. The V gene end was trimmed by 2 bases and the J gene end by 6 bases; junction bases not matched to a gene: 12. The germline gives CDR1 SGHDT, CDR2 YYEEEE. This CDR3 has 16 amino acids. CDR3 DNA sequence: TGTGCCAGCAGCTTCTTCGACAGGGCGCGCATGGATACGCAGTATTTT. Translating it yields CASSFFDRARMDTQYF. Filled out from reference TRBV5-6 and TRBJ2-3, the complete variable domain reads DAGVTQSPTHLIKTRGQQVTLRCSPKSGHDTVSWYQQALGQGPQFIFQYYEEEERQRGNFPDRFSGHQFPNYSSELNVNALLLGDSALYLCASSFFDRARMDTQYFGPGTRLTVL.

The genes are TRBV7-9 and TRBJ2-4; 9 nucleotides line up with TRBD2. After removal of 4 bases from V and 6 bases from J, the junction contained 10 bases not matched to a gene. This CDR3 region has 16 residues. CDR1 is SEHNR and CDR2 is FQNEAQ in the germline V gene (reference sequence). For the CDR3, the DNA is TGTGCCAGCAGCTCTCCAGGGACTAGCCATGGAAACATTCAGTACTTC. Residues: CASSSPGTSHGNIQYF.

The V and J genes are TRBV6-6 and TRBJ2-1; D might be TRBD2 (6 bases). Germline V gene lookup returns CDR1 MNHNY and CDR2 SVGAGI (reference sequence). The CDR3 covers 11 residues. The germline V and J ends were trimmed by 5 bases and 8 bases, with 7 bases remaining between them. The CDR3, as DNA: TGTGCCAGCAGTCCTAGCGATGAGCAGTTCTTC. Translated, it gives CASSPSDEQFF.

This chain joins TRBV5-4 and TRBJ1-1; maybe TRBD1 (6 bases). Trimming took 4 bases from V and 7 from J, leaving 14 bases between them. The CDR3 is 13 residues long. Germline assignment: CDR1 SGHNT and CDR2 YYREEE (reference sequence). The chain's CDR3 is CASSPEGGGEAFF. The CDR3 nucleotides are TGTGCCAGCAGCCCAGAGGGAGGGGGTGAAGCTTTCTTT.

The CDR3 sequence is CASSPTQGQNTEAFF. The CDR3 bases are TGTGCCAGCTCGCCCACACAGGGGCAGAACACTGAAGCTTTCTTT. V gene TRBV18 combines with J gene TRBJ1-1; 7 nucleotides line up with TRBD1. Trimming cost V 6 bases and J 1 base; bases outside gene matches: 8. The CDR3 is made up of 15 amino acids. The germline CDR1 and CDR2 sequences are KGHSH and LQKENI.

CDR3 protein: CAWSVPRQKGYEQFF. The CDR3 DNA reads as TGTGCCTGGAGTGTTCCTAGACAGAAAGGATATGAGCAGTTCTTC. J is TRBJ2-1 and V is TRBV30, with a weak D call TRBD1 (5 bases). The germline V gene has CDR1 GTSNPN and CDR2 SVGIG (reference sequence). This CDR3 has 15 residues. V was trimmed by 0 bases and J by 8 bases, leaving 17 bases between them. Full variable domain (rest looked up from reference TRBV30 and TRBJ2-1): SQTIHQWPATLVQPVGSPLSLECTVEGTSNPNLYWYRQAAGRGLQLLFYSVGIGQISSEVPQNLSASRPQDRQFILSSKKLLLSDSGFYLCAWSVPRQKGYEQFFGPGTRLTVL.

This clone has only a few counts. This chain joins TRBV5-1 and TRBJ1-4; D ambiguous. The V end was cut by 2 bases, the J end by 4 bases, with 15 bases between. CDR3 length equals 16 residues. Germline V gives CDR1 SGHRS, CDR2 YFSETQ. As DNA, the CDR3 is TGCGCCAGCAGCTTCGAGGGCTTTGGGTTTAATGAAAAACTGTTTTTT. Translation gives CASSFEGFGFNEKLFF. The variable domain in full, completed from reference TRBV5-1 and TRBJ1-4, reads KAGVTQTPRYLIKTRGQQVTLSCSPISGHRSVSWYQQTPGQGLQFLFEYFSETQRNKGNFPGRFSGRQFSNSRSEMNVSTLELGDSALYLCASSFEGFGFNEKLFFGSGTQLSVL.

The CDR3 loop is CASSLWDLAGANGQPQHF. DNA for the CDR3: TGTGCCAGCAGTTTATGGGACTTGGCAGGGGCTAATGGGCAGCCCCAGCATTTT. J is TRBJ1-5 and V is TRBV28, with a possible D match to TRBD1 (6 bases). V was pared by 0 bases and J by 7 bases, with 22 bases between. CDR1 is MDHEN and CDR2 is SYDVKM in the germline V gene. The CDR3 sequence is 18 residues long.

The genes are TRBV12-5 and TRBJ2-6, with 11 bases identical to TRBD1. This CDR3 has 20 amino acids. Unmatched junction bases numbered 15, after V lost 7 bases and J lost 1 base. CDR1 LGHNT and CDR2 FRNRAP come from the germline V gene. DNA for the CDR3: TGTGCTAGTGCCTATAGGACAGGGGGCTACTTCCGATCTGGGGCCAACGTCCTGACTTTC. It yields the protein CASAYRTGGYFRSGANVLTF.

V is TRBV10-3 and J is TRBJ2-3, with 11 bases aligning to TRBD2. V was pared by 0 bases and J by 0 bases, with 5 bases of the junction left unmatched. The germline gives CDR1 ENHRY, CDR2 SYGVKD. The CDR3 loop spans 18 amino acids. The CDR3 DNA follows: TGTGCCATCAGTGAGTCGCTAGCGGGGGGCCTTAGCACAGATACGCAGTATTTT. Its translation: CAISESLAGGLSTDTQYF.